This T cell receptor (beta chain) comes out of a study of control samples from healthy donors and cancer patients. Method: immunoSEQ multiplex PCR; TCRdb's copy keeps in-frame clones and lacks some. The table records some 150,000 clones, more than 80% of them present only once. V was shortened by 8 bases and J by 0 bases, with 14 bases between the two germline ends. The CDR3 totals 14 residues. Germline V lookup: CDR1 SEHNR, CDR2 FQNEAQ (reference sequence). The specimen was blood. The rearrangement joins TRBV7-9 to TRBJ2-7; weak D call: TRBD1 (7 bases). This TCR derives from a man aged 18 to 29 in good health. The DNA of the CDR3 is TGTGCCAGCGAACCGGGGGACAGCTCCTACGAGCAGTACTTC. Translated, it gives CASEPGDSSYEQYF.